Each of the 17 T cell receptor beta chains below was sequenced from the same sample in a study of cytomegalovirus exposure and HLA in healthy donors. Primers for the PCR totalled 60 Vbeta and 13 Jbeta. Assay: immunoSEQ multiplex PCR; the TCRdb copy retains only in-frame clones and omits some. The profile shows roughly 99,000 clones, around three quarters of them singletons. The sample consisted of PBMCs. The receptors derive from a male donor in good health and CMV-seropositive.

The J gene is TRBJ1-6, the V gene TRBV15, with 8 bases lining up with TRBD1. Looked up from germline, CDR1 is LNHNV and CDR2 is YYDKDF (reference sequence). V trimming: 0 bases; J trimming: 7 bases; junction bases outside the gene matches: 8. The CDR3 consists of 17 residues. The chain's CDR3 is CATSRDHGTGVNSPLHF. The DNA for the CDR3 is TGTGCCACCAGCAGAGACCATGGGACAGGCGTGAATTCACCCCTCCACTTT. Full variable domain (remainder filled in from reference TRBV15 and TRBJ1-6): DAMVIQNPRYQVTQFGKPVTLSCSQTLNHNVMYWYQQKSSQAPKLLFHYYDKDFNNEADTPDNFQSRRPNTSFCFLDIRSPGLGDTAMYLCATSRDHGTGVNSPLHFGNGTRLTVT.

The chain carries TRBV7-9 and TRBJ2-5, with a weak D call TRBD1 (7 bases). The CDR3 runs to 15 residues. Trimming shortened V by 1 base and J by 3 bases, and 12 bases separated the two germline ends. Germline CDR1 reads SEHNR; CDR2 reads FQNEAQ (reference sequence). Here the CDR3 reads CASSLEPGGKETQYF. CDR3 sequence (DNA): TGTGCCAGCAGCTTAGAACCAGGGGGGAAAGAGACCCAGTACTTC.

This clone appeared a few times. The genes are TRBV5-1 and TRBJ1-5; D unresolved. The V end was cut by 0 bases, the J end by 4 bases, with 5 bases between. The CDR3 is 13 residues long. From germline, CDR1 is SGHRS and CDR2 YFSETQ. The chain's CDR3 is CASSLDSNQPQHF. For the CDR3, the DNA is TGCGCCAGCAGCTTGGACAGTAATCAGCCCCAGCATTTT. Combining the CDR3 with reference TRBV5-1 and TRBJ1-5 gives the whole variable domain KAGVTQTPRYLIKTRGQQVTLSCSPISGHRSVSWYQQTPGQGLQFLFEYFSETQRNKGNFPGRFSGRQFSNSRSEMNVSTLELGDSALYLCASSLDSNQPQHFGDGTRLSIL.

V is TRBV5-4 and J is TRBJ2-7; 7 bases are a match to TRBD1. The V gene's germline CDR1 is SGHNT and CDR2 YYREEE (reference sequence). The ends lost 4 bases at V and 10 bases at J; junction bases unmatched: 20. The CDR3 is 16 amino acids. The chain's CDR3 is CASSPPGTALVDPQYF. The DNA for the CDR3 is TGTGCCAGCAGCCCACCCGGGACAGCACTAGTAGACCCACAGTACTTC. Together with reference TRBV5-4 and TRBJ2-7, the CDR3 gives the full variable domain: ETGVTQSPTHLIKTRGQQVTLRCSSQSGHNTVSWYQQALGQGPQFIFQYYREEENGRGNFPPRFSGLQFPNYSSELNVNALELDDSALYLCASSPPGTALVDPQYFGPGTRLTVT.

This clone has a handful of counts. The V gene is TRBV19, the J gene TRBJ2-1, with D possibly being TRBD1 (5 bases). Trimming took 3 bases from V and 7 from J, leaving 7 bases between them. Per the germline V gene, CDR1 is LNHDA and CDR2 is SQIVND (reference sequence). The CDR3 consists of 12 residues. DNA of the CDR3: TGTGCCAGTAGTATCGACAGAAATGAGCAGTTCTTC. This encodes CASSIDRNEQFF.

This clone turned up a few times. The CDR3 region has the DNA TGTGCCAGCAGACTAGCGGGGACCACAGATACGCAGTATTTT. This encodes CASRLAGTTDTQYF. The chain combines TRBV6-5 with TRBJ2-3; 10 bases are a match to TRBD2. The ends lost 6 bases at V and 2 bases at J; junction bases unmatched: 2. The CDR3 spans 14 residues. Germline V gene sequence: CDR1 MNHEY, CDR2 SVGAGI.

CDR3: CAWSDRGTEAFF. The CDR3 DNA is TGTGCCTGGAGTGACAGGGGCACTGAAGCTTTCTTT. The chain carries TRBV30 and TRBJ1-1; 7 positions match TRBD1. J gave up 4 bases and V 1 base, and 0 bases lay outside the gene matches. The CDR3 extends over 12 amino acids. The germline V gene encodes CDR1 GTSNPN and CDR2 SVGIG (reference sequence).

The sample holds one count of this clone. CDR3 sequence reads: CASSPDSEETQYF. CDR3 DNA sequence: TGTGCCAGCAGTCCTGACTCGGAGGAGACCCAGTACTTC. V gene TRBV5-6 combines with J gene TRBJ2-5; D is unresolved. Trimming cost V 5 bases and J 5 bases, with 13 bases left between them. The CDR3 runs 13 residues. Germline-derived CDR1 and CDR2 are SGHDT and YYEEEE.

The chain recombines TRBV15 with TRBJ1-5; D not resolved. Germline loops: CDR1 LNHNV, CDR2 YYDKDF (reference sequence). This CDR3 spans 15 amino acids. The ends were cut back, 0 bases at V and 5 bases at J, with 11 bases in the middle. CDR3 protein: CATSRDRVPDQPQHF. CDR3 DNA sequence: TGTGCCACCAGCAGAGATCGGGTCCCCGATCAGCCCCAGCATTTT.

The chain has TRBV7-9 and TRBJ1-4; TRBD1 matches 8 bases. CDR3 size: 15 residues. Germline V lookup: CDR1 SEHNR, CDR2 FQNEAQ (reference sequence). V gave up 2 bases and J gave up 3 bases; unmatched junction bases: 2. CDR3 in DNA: TGTGCCAGCAGCTTAATGACAGGGGCTAATGAAAAACTGTTTTTT. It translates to CASSLMTGANEKLFF.

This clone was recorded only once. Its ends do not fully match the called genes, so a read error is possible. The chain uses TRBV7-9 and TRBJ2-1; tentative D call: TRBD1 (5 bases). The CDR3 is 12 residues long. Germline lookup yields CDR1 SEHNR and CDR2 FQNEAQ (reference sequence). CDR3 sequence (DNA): TGTTCCAGCAGCTTGACAGACAATGAGCAGTTCTTC. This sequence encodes CSSSLTDNEQFF.

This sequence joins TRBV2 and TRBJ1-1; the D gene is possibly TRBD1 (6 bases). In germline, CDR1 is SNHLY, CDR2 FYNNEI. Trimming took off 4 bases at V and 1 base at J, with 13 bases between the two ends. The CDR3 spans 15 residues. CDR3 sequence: CASSVDSLPNTEAFF. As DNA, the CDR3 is TGTGCCAGCAGTGTGGACAGCCTTCCGAACACTGAAGCTTTCTTT.

The CDR3 region has the DNA TGTGCCAGCAGTTTAATCTTCCGGGATACGCAGTATTTT. Translating it yields CASSLIFRDTQYF. V usage is TRBV27 and J usage is TRBJ2-3, with D unresolved. V was pared by 2 bases and J by 6 bases, with 9 bases between. Germline V gene lookup returns CDR1 MNHEY and CDR2 SMNVEV (reference sequence). The CDR3 sequence is 13 residues long.

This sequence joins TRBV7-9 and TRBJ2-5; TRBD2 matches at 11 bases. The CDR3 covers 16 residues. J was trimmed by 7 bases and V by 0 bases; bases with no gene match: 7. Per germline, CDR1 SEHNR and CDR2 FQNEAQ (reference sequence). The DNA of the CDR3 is TGTGCCAGCAGCTTAGCGGTCCTAGCGGGGGGCCGGACCCAGTACTTC. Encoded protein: CASSLAVLAGGRTQYF.

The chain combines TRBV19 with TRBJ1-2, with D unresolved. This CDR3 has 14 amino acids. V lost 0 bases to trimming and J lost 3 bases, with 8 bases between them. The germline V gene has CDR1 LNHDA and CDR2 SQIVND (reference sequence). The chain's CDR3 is CASSIEEGYYGYTF. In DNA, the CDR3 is TGTGCCAGTAGTATAGAGGAGGGATACTATGGCTACACCTTC.

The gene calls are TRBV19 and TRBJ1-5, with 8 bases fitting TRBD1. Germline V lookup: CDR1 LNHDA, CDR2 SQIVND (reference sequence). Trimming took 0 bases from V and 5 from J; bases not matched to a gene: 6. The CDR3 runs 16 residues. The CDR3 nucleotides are TGTGCCAGTAGTATAGATACGACAGGGGTTTATCAGCCCCAGCATTTT. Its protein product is CASSIDTTGVYQPQHF. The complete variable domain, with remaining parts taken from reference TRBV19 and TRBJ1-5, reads DGGITQSPKYLFRKEGQNVTLSCEQNLNHDAMYWYRQDPGQGLRLIYYSQIVNDFQKGDIAEGYSVSREKKESFPLTVTSAQKNPTAFYLCASSIDTTGVYQPQHFGDGTRLSIL.

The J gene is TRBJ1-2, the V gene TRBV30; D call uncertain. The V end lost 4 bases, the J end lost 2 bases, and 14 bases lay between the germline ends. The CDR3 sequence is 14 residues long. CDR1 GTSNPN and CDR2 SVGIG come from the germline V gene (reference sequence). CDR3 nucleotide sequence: TGTGCCTGGACACGACGTACAGAAAACTATGGCTACACCTTC. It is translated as CAWTRRTENYGYTF.